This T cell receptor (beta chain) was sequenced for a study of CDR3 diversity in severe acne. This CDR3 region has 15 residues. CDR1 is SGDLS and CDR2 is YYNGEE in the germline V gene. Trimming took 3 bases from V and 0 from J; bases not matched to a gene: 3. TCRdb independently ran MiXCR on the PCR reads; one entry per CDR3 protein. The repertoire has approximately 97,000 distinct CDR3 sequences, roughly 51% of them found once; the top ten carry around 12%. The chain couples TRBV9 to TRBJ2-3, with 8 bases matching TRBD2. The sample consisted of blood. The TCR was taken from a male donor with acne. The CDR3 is CASSEGLASTDTQYF. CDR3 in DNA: TGTGCCAGCAGCGAAGGACTAGCTAGCACAGATACGCAGTATTTT.